A single sample gave rise to the 27 T cell receptor beta chains below, sequenced in a study of blood T cell repertoires in COVID-19. Using immunoSEQ multiplex PCR, the repertoire was profiled, and TCRdb retains in-frame clones only, with some absent. The sample lists around 94,000 clones, under 90% occurring once. The sequencing sample was made of peripheral blood. The receptors were sampled from a human donor in a cohort sampled during active COVID-19.

V and J are TRBV5-1 and TRBJ1-6; D possibly corresponds to TRBD1 (6 bases). CDR1 is SGHRS, CDR2 YFSETQ, per germline. The CDR3 sequence is 14 residues long. V was shortened by 0 bases and J by 10 bases, with 11 bases between the two germline ends. The CDR3 DNA is TGCGCCAGCAGCTTGGACAGGGTGGGGTCACCCCTCCACTTT. This translates into CASSLDRVGSPLHF.

The chain joins TRBV24-1 to TRBJ2-7, with 11 bases matching TRBD1. CDR3 size: 16 residues. Germline-derived CDR1 and CDR2 are KGHDR and SFDVKD. V lost 0 bases and J lost 2; bases outside the gene matches: 2. The CDR3: CATSDLGDRGTYEQYF. In nucleotides, the CDR3 is TGTGCCACCAGTGATTTGGGGGACAGGGGGACCTACGAGCAGTACTTC.

V and J are TRBV6-5 and TRBJ1-2, with a possible D match to TRBD1 (5 bases). The CDR3 is made up of 13 amino acids. The V end lost 6 bases, the J end lost 2 bases, and 10 bases lay between the germline ends. CDR1 MNHEY and CDR2 SVGAGI come from the germline V gene. The chain's CDR3 is CASSPTANYGYTF. The DNA of the CDR3 is TGTGCCAGCAGCCCGACAGCAAACTATGGCTACACCTTC.

This clone was seen a few times. The gene calls are TRBV19 and TRBJ1-5; D gene unclear. V lost 7 bases to trimming and J lost 7 bases, with 20 bases between them. This CDR3 spans 15 amino acids. Germline V gives CDR1 LNHDA, CDR2 SQIVND (reference sequence). The CDR3 DNA is TGTGCCAGTACCCCACTACCGCCGGGGTTGCAGCCCCAGCATTTT. Its protein is CASTPLPPGLQPQHF.

This clone was observed once. This sequence joins TRBV29-1 and TRBJ1-5, with TRBD1 as a possible D gene (6 bases). Trimming cost V 4 bases and J 0 bases, with 10 bases left between them. Germline loops: CDR1 SQVTM, CDR2 ANQGSEA. This CDR3 is built from 14 residues. CDR3 protein: CSVGDNYSNQPQHF. The CDR3 DNA reads as TGCAGCGTTGGGGACAACTATAGCAATCAGCCCCAGCATTTT. Looking up the rest from reference TRBV29-1 and TRBJ1-5 gives the full variable domain: SAVISQKPSRDICQRGTSLTIQCQVDSQVTMMFWYRQQPGQSLTLIATANQGSEATYESGFVIDKFPISRPNLTFSTLTVSNMSPEDSSIYLCSVGDNYSNQPQHFGDGTRLSIL.

In DNA, the CDR3 is TGCGCCAGCAGCTTGTCCGGGAGGGCCTACGAGCAGTACTTC. Residues: CASSLSGRAYEQYF. The rearrangement links TRBV5-1 to TRBJ2-7; 8 nucleotides align to TRBD2. V shed 1 base, J shed 2 bases, and the junction held 2 bases outside the gene matches. The V gene's germline CDR1 is SGHRS and CDR2 YFSETQ. The CDR3 loop spans 14 amino acids. The variable domain in full, completed from reference TRBV5-1 and TRBJ2-7, reads KAGVTQTPRYLIKTRGQQVTLSCSPISGHRSVSWYQQTPGQGLQFLFEYFSETQRNKGNFPGRFSGRQFSNSRSEMNVSTLELGDSALYLCASSLSGRAYEQYFGPGTRLTVT.

The chain carries TRBV11-2 and TRBJ2-6; 7 nucleotides align to TRBD1. CDR3 length equals 13 residues. V was clipped by 6 bases and J by 13 bases; unmatched bases: 9. The germline V gene has CDR1 SGHAT and CDR2 FQNNGV. CDR3 coding DNA: TGTGCCAGCAGGCAAACAGGGGTCTCTGTCCTGACTTTC. Translating gives CASRQTGVSVLTF. The full variable domain, in which reference TRBV11-2 and TRBJ2-6 provide the parts outside the CDR3, is EAGVAQSPRYKIIEKRQSVAFWCNPISGHATLYWYQQILGQGPKLLIQFQNNGVVDDSQLPKDRFSAERLKGVDSTLKIQPAKLEDSAVYLCASRQTGVSVLTFGAGSRLTVL.

The genes are TRBV27 and TRBJ1-1; TRBD1 might be the D (5 bases). Germline values: CDR1 MNHEY, CDR2 SMNVEV (reference sequence). The CDR3 contains 15 residues. V was shortened by 3 bases and J by 5 bases, with 16 bases between the two germline ends. The CDR3 sequence is CASSFSIGGETEAFF. DNA for the CDR3: TGTGCCAGCAGTTTTTCGATCGGGGGAGAAACTGAAGCTTTCTTT.

This chain connects TRBV19 to TRBJ2-7; 7 positions agree with TRBD1. CDR3 length: 15 residues. Germline values: CDR1 LNHDA, CDR2 SQIVND (reference sequence). The V segment lost 6 bases and the J segment 4 bases; nucleotides outside the gene matches: 12. The CDR3 region has the DNA TGTGCCAGTAGCACCCTCGGGACAGCAACTTACGAGCAGTACTTC. Its translation: CASSTLGTATYEQYF.

The V call is TRBV5-5, the J call TRBJ2-7; the match to TRBD2 covers 8 bases. V was pared by 0 bases and J by 0 bases, with 5 bases of the junction left unmatched. The CDR3 is made up of 16 amino acids. CDR1 and CDR2 from the germline V gene are SGHKS and YYEKEE (reference sequence). The CDR3 DNA is TGTGCCAGCAGCTTGGATCCAGCGGGAGTCTCCTACGAGCAGTACTTC. Translated: CASSLDPAGVSYEQYF. The full variable domain, with the rest looked up from reference TRBV5-5 and TRBJ2-7, is DAGVTQSPTHLIKTRGQQVTLRCSPISGHKSVSWYQQVLGQGPQFIFQYYEKEERGRGNFPDRFSARQFPNYSSELNVNALLLGDSALYLCASSLDPAGVSYEQYFGPGTRLTVT.

This chain connects TRBV9 to TRBJ2-2, with 8 bases identical to TRBD1. The CDR3 covers 16 residues. The germline V gene has CDR1 SGDLS and CDR2 YYNGEE. The V gene end was trimmed by 0 bases and the J gene end by 1 base; junction bases not matched to a gene: 2. DNA for the CDR3: TGTGCCAGCAGCGTAGGACAGGGGAGGAACACCGGGGAGCTGTTTTTT. The encoded protein is CASSVGQGRNTGELFF.

The chain carries TRBV5-5 and TRBJ2-7, with TRBD2 matching 9 bases. V shed 1 base and J 2 bases; nucleotides not matched to a gene: 1. Looked up from germline, CDR1 is SGHKS and CDR2 is YYEKEE (reference sequence). The CDR3 loop spans 14 amino acids. The CDR3 DNA sequence: TGTGCCAGCAGCTTGCCTAGCGGGACCTACGAGCAGTACTTC. Amino acids: CASSLPSGTYEQYF.

This clone appeared a few times. The chain has TRBV28 and TRBJ2-7, with D possibly matching TRBD1 (5 bases). Germline V gene data show CDR1 as MDHEN and CDR2 as SYDVKM. This CDR3 contains 13 residues. V was cut by 7 bases and J by 2 bases, with 12 bases left in between. DNA for the CDR3: TGTGCCAGCACCCCAGGGTCAACCTACGAGCAGTACTTC. It yields the protein CASTPGSTYEQYF.

J is TRBJ2-5 and V is TRBV11-1, with TRBD1 as a possible D gene (6 bases). CDR3 length: 14 residues. The germline V gene has CDR1 SGHAT and CDR2 FQDESV (reference sequence). V was clipped by 5 bases and J by 3 bases, with 13 bases between them. The CDR3 bases are TGTGCCAGCAGCAACAGGGTTTCCGAAGAGACCCAGTACTTC. Its protein is CASSNRVSEETQYF.

Only a few counts were recorded for this clone. J is TRBJ2-7 and V is TRBV3-1 (or the pseudogene TRBV3-2), with TRBD2 identical over 9 bases. This CDR3 contains 16 residues. The V segment lost 4 bases and the J segment 0 bases; nucleotides outside the gene matches: 7. Germline V CDR1 and CDR2: LGHDT, YNNKEL (reference sequence). CDR3 in DNA: TGTGCCAGCAGCCGGGGACTAGCTGTAAGCTCCTACGAGCAGTACTTC. Protein product: CASSRGLAVSSYEQYF.

This chain joins TRBV5-1 and TRBJ2-7; 10 bases align to TRBD1. The ends lost 5 bases at V and 6 bases at J; junction bases unmatched: 14. The CDR3 extends over 16 amino acids. Per the germline V gene, CDR1 is SGHRS and CDR2 is YFSETQ. This chain's CDR3 is CASRLLPGQGSSEQYF. CDR3 DNA sequence: TGCGCCAGCAGACTGCTCCCGGGACAGGGGTCGTCCGAGCAGTACTTC.

This clone was seen only once. The chain uses TRBV5-5 and TRBJ2-6; weak D call: TRBD2 (6 bases). The CDR3 has 19 residues. Trimming removed 5 bases from V and 2 bases from J, with 23 bases in between. CDR1 and CDR2 from the germline V gene are SGHKS and YYEKEE (reference sequence). CDR3: CASSLQGTSGFPGANVLTF. The CDR3 nucleotides are TGTGCCAGCAGTTTGCAAGGGACTTCCGGTTTCCCTGGGGCCAACGTCCTGACTTTC.

This rearrangement joins TRBV5-4 to TRBJ1-2, with D tentatively TRBD1 (5 bases). CDR3 length equals 17 residues. The V gene's germline CDR1 is SGHNT and CDR2 YYREEE (reference sequence). Between the trimmed V and J ends, which lost 0 bases and 4 bases, there was a span of 19 bases. In nucleotides, the CDR3 is TGTGCCAGCAGCTTGGAGTCCGGGCTTCCGGGGGTCTATGGCTACACCTTC. Translation gives CASSLESGLPGVYGYTF.

This clone has just one count. The CDR3 here is CASSRTSGKVVTQYF. As DNA, the CDR3 is TGTGCCAGCAGCCGGACTAGCGGGAAGGTAGTGACCCAGTACTTC. This chain links TRBV28 with TRBJ2-5; 12 bases map to TRBD2. V trimming: 6 bases; J trimming: 7 bases; junction bases outside the gene matches: 9. CDR1 and CDR2 (germline): MDHEN, SYDVKM. The CDR3 sequence is 15 residues long.

This chain connects TRBV6-6 to TRBJ1-2; weak D call: TRBD1 (5 bases). V lost 5 bases to trimming and J lost 8 bases, with 15 bases between them. This CDR3 has 13 residues. CDR1 MNHNY and CDR2 SVGAGI come from the germline V gene (reference sequence). In DNA, the CDR3 is TGTGCCAGCAGTCGGGACGGCGGACAAGGCTACACCTTC. It yields the protein CASSRDGGQGYTF.

This rearrangement joins TRBV12-2 to TRBJ1-5. TRBV12-2 is given as a pseudogene. CDR3 size: 15 residues. The chain's CDR3 is CASRLNRDFNQPQHF. As DNA, the CDR3 is TGTGCAAGTCGCTTAAACCGGGACTTCAATCAGCCCCAGCATTTT.

This clone was recorded once. The CDR3 protein is CASSYSGGGEAFF. DNA of the CDR3: TGTGCCAGCAGTTACTCAGGGGGGGGAGAAGCTTTCTTT. The chain uses TRBV6-5 and TRBJ1-1, with D tentatively TRBD1 (6 bases). Germline V CDR1 and CDR2: MNHEY, SVGAGI. This CDR3 comprises 13 residues. V was cut by 0 bases and J by 8 bases, with 10 bases left in between.

J is TRBJ1-1 and V is TRBV20-1; 7 bases are a match to TRBD1. There are 13 residues in the CDR3. Trimming cost V 3 bases and J 10 bases; bases outside gene matches: 11. CDR1 is DFQATT and CDR2 is SNEGSKA in the germline V gene (reference sequence). The CDR3 coding sequence is TGCAGTGCTAGTACCCCAGGGGGAGCGGCAGCTTTCTTT. It encodes CSASTPGGAAAFF.

This clone was counted only a few times. The chain carries TRBV2 and TRBJ2-7; D not certain. The CDR3 covers 12 residues. The V gene lost 6 bases and the J gene lost 0 bases, with 6 bases spanning the gap. Germline CDR1 and CDR2: SNHLY and FYNNEI. In DNA form, the CDR3 reads TGTGCCAGCAGCCCTAGCTCCTACGAGCAGTACTTC. Protein sequence: CASSPSSYEQYF.

The chain couples TRBV9 to TRBJ2-7, with 10 positions matching TRBD2. V was clipped by 0 bases and J by 0 bases; unmatched bases: 3. The length of the CDR3 is 16 residues. CDR1 is SGDLS, CDR2 YYNGEE, per germline. CDR3 DNA sequence: TGTGCCAGCAGCGTAGAGGGACTAGCGAGCTCCTACGAGCAGTACTTC. Amino acid sequence: CASSVEGLASSYEQYF.

This chain uses TRBV14 with TRBJ1-2; a possible D gene is TRBD1 (6 bases). In germline, CDR1 is SGHDN, CDR2 FVKESK. Trimming cost V 4 bases and J 13 bases, with 16 bases left between them. CDR3 length: 12 residues. Here the CDR3 reads CASSLGAGAGTF. CDR3 DNA: TGTGCCAGCAGCCTCGGGGCGGGGGCCGGCACCTTC.

This clone was counted a few times. The J gene is TRBJ2-2, the V gene TRBV5-4; 7 bases are a match to TRBD1. V shed 4 bases and J 5 bases; nucleotides not matched to a gene: 8. Germline lookup yields CDR1 SGHNT and CDR2 YYREEE (reference sequence). The CDR3 extends over 15 amino acids. The CDR3 spells CASSPQTGSTGELFF. For the CDR3, the DNA is TGTGCCAGCAGCCCACAGACAGGGTCGACCGGGGAGCTGTTTTTT.